This T cell receptor (beta chain) is from a study of cytomegalovirus exposure and HLA in healthy donors (TCRdb year 2017). Regarding the study in general: An earlier analysis of roughly 500 of the donors reported 276 Gb of sequence data and 95 million to 140 million unique TCR beta sequences obtained from approximately 180 million T cells. Typing coverage differed by locus: A, B, C, DRB1 and DQB1 were typed in about 629-640 donors, DQA1 in approximately 520, DPA1 in nearly 610, and DPB1 in just under 490. A later analysis re-analyzed previously published TCR beta repertoires from several hundred donors and added high-resolution HLA genotyping to study TCR occurrence patterns. Rather than using new phenotypic data, the later analysis identified candidate immune exposures from TCR beta sequences and from how often those sequences occurred across donors. A separate validation cohort of more than 100 different subjects was used in addition to the approximately 640-subject first cohort. Around 320 gigabases of sequencing data and tens of millions of unique TCR sequences were included in an early release covering over 600 HLA-typed donors. Donor age, sex, ethnicity and CMV serostatus were compiled alongside the repertoire data. The study aimed to test whether signatures of past pathogen exposure could be identified by cataloging public T cell receptors. A later genetic analysis took genome-wide SNP genotypes for about 55% of the 666 donors and used that subset as a discovery cohort. To predict cytomegalovirus infection status, the study brought together high-throughput TCR immunosequencing, statistical association of individual TCRs with disease status, and machine learning. Among a few hundred genotyped donors of the cohort, an average of roughly 240,000 unique TCR beta nucleotide sequences were sequenced per donor, roughly 20% of them non-productive. Class I and class II HLA loci were covered by the typing at four-digit resolution. Every repertoire in the discovery cohort had been generated on one and the same sequencing platform. Because of strong linkage in the cohort, a handful of DR-DQ haplotypes were treated as single units for association and clustering. An earlier analysis of more than 450 of the donors used high-throughput TCR beta sequencing to judge whether each TCR beta V gene segment behaved as functional or pseudogenic. Of the approximately 400 genotyped donors, approximately 82% fell in the genetic ancestry cluster associated with self-reported Caucasian donors. The T cell repertoires of 550 to 850 subjects were profiled by immunosequencing and related to cytomegalovirus serostatus. Summary of the overall study and its limitations: A total of roughly 160 TCR beta chains were listed by the study as associated with cytomegalovirus. The cohort was sequenced for TCR beta chains only, and without alpha or paired-chain data the features that could be detected were limited. While some public TCRs were present in many individuals, most TCR sequences turned up only very rarely across donors. A later analysis found that TCR association rates varied across HLA loci, with DRB1 alleles showing the most associated TCRs and HLA-C alleles the fewest. In an earlier analysis of some 540 of the donors, most TCR beta V segments appeared in productive rearrangements about 90% or about 30% of the time, broadly matching IMGT annotations. Correlated functional status among segregating V segments might reflect linkage disequilibrium, but an unknown experimental factor could not be ruled out. Some IMGT-functional V segments, including TRBV6-2 and TRBV6-3, could not be distinguished by the 87-base-pair reads and were therefore excluded. The earlier analysis of fewer than 750 of the donors excluded roughly 16 rarely observed V segments, including chromosome 9 orphons, because counts were too low. HLA typing was unavailable for some donors at each locus, so association tests used only the typed subset. Strong co-occurrence of HLA alleles, especially DR and DQ, made assigning TCR associations to individual alleles difficult. It was suggested by the authors that the approach could potentially be generalized to other disease states and immunological phenotypes. Compared with equally common non-associated chains, HLA-associated TCR beta chains in a later analysis were more clonally expanded and had lower generation probabilities. A further reported finding was that TCR beta sequences accurately predicted the HLA-A and HLA-B alleles for most subjects in the first cohort. According to a later analysis, most CMV-associated TCR beta chains appeared to be HLA-restricted, and the HLA associations seemed to be driven largely by CMV exposure. An association between a missense DCLRE1C variant and V-gene and J-gene trimming of TCR beta chains was found in a later genetic analysis and replicated in an independent cohort. Immune exposure information for the cohort was limited to CMV serostatus. In a later genetic analysis, fewer N-insertions in productive TCRs were reported among donors in an Asian-associated ancestry cluster than the roughly 640-donor mean. A group of highly shared sequence variants was considered likely to be a technical artifact of the sequencing pipeline. Sequencing depth was assumed to be roughly uniform across donors in the presence/absence analyses, though that assumption may not hold. In vitro tests confirmed that a few of the cytomegalovirus-associated TCR beta chains recognize cytomegalovirus antigens. According to a later analysis, parvovirus B19, influenza, CMV and Epstein-Barr virus appeared linked to several top co-occurrence clusters. In both the original and validation cohorts, the classifier was reported to diagnose cytomegalovirus status with high specificity and sensitivity. A later analysis associated 16,951 TCR beta sequences with specific HLA alleles at a false discovery rate of 0.05.

The cohort consisted of some 670 healthy bone marrow donors. At the time of sampling, every cohort member was nominally healthy, though immune exposures that went unrecorded were likely present. The donor was CMV seronegative and was included in the group of around 320 seronegative cohort members. Each donor provided a peripheral blood sample, and peripheral blood mononuclear cells were used for TCR beta sequencing. The Qiagen DNeasy Blood Extraction Kit was used to extract genomic DNA from the blood cell samples. As for this clone: Its cognate antigen has yet to be identified.

V lost 4 bases and J lost 7 bases, and the count of bases not matched to a germline gene is 7. CDR1 and CDR2, looked up from the germline V gene, are KGHSH and LQKENI. The CDR3 goes from the cysteine to the phenylalanine over 15 residues. This entry keeps only the CDR3 DNA: 45 bases, framed from base 1. Library preparation used the immunoSEQ multiplex PCR assay. A mixture of 60 forward primers for TCR Vbeta segments and 13 reverse primers for TCR Jbeta segments was used in the multiplex PCR. The CDR3 region of rearranged TCR beta genes was amplified from genomic DNA with a multiplex PCR assay. Amplified TCR beta libraries were sequenced as 87-base-pair reads on the Illumina HiSeq System. Per the authors' processing: In a later analysis, tens of millions of unique TCR beta chains were counted across the 650 to 750 repertoires, and approximately 11 million of these chains were shared by at least two donors. Raw reads were error-corrected and collapsed into unique sequences by a nearest-neighbor algorithm in which closely related sequences were merged to remove PCR and sequencing errors. V, D and J gene segments were assigned by aligning CDR3 sequences to IMGT reference sequences. For a sequence to be retained, at least a six-nucleotide match to both a V gene segment and a J gene segment was required. A rearrangement was called productive if the CDR3 had no stop codons and remained in frame with V and J, and every other rearrangement was called non-productive. Following IMGT convention, CDR3 was defined as the stretch from the second conserved V-encoded cysteine to the conserved J-encoded phenylalanine. The earlier analysis of about 500 of the donors excluded sequences that lacked an unambiguous match to a single V gene segment. An earlier analysis of 450 to 650 of the donors called V segments functional above 56.7% productive rearrangements and segregating when the between-donor standard deviation exceeded 5%. A statistical classification framework was built to diagnose cytomegalovirus status from the catalog of TCR beta chain sequences. V and J gene assignment, in a later analysis, came from comparing TCR nucleotide sequences with IMGT/GENE-DB human TR gene sequences. The TCRdist pipeline was used in a later analysis to assign CDR3 sequences and most-parsimonious VDJ recombination scenarios. A later analysis defined each TCR beta chain by its CDR3 amino acid sequence plus V-gene family, and excluded reads lacking a unique V-gene family. To address suspected cross-contamination and a sequencing artifact, a later analysis removed roughly 580 highly shared, low-generation-probability nucleotide sequences. For each public chain, a later analysis derived a clonal expansion index from normalized ranks of inferred template counts within each repertoire. In a later analysis, generation probabilities were computed with a VDJ recombination model fitted to out-of-frame rearrangements, and the resulting probabilities were checked against IGoR. In a later analysis, hypergeometric tests were used to score TCR-TCR, TCR-HLA and TCR-CMV co-occurrence, with a repertoire-size bias correction applied to TCR pairs. A later analysis estimated false discovery rates by permuting HLA or CMV assignments 20 times. In a later analysis, co-occurring TCRs were grouped using DBSCAN, and TCRdist sequence similarity was added for clustering within HLA-allele-positive subsets. Repertoires with fewer than 30,000 or more than 120,000 public chains, plus five repertoires with anomalous nucleotide sharing, were excluded from co-occurrence clustering. Entries here come from immuneACCESS through TCRdb and include only in-frame sequences with V and J called. Some clones fail to appear in such tables; in the studies checked, an unresolved V gene covers under half of the shortfall, and the cause of the remainder is unknown. V, J and clone size are those of that table, while D and trimming were read from the DNA. This specimen's table enumerates 150,000 to 200,000 clones. Of the sample, 1.3% falls within the top ten clones.

This chain is built from TRBV18 and TRBJ1-4, and TRBD1 aligns with 9 junction nucleotides. The receptor was isolated from a woman aged 55-69 years in good health and CMV-seronegative. What was sequenced was PBMCs. CDR3 reads: CASSLVQGAAEKLFF. The bases are TGTGCCAGCTCACTCGTACAGGGGGCGGCTGAAAAACTGTTTTTT.